A selection of T cell receptor beta chains follows, all from one sample in a study of cytomegalovirus exposure and HLA in healthy donors. The method was immunoSEQ multiplex PCR; TCRdb's version includes in-frame clones alone and lacks a portion of them. The table lists 200,000 to 250,000 clones, roughly 80% of them singletons. The specimen was PBMCs. The receptors were sampled from a middle-aged man in good health and CMV-seronegative. Each CDR3 is given with its conserved first and last residue. D genes are given only for firm matches. Size is stated for part of the rows, as once, few or many counts, or as a class when the clone is expanded.

>TRBD2|TRBV7-9|-|TRBJ2-7
CASSSYPPRGGHYEQYF
TGTGCCAGCAGCTCTTACCCTCCCCGCGGGGGGCACTACGAGCAGTACTTC
>-|TRBV4-2|-|TRBJ2-3
CASSQANRVEDTQYF
TGTGCCAGCAGCCAAGCTAACAGGGTTGAGGATACGCAGTATTTT
>TRBD2|TRBV19|-|TRBJ2-1
CASRTGLADPYNEQFF
TGTGCCAGTAGAACGGGACTAGCGGATCCCTACAATGAGCAGTTCTTC
>-|TRBV15|-|TRBJ1-1
CATSRVASNTEAFF
TGTGCCACCAGCAGAGTAGCATCGAACACTGAAGCTTTCTTT
>TRBD1|TRBV29-1|-|TRBJ1-5
CSVRQGNNQPQHF
TGCAGCGTTCGACAGGGAAACAATCAGCCCCAGCATTTT
>TRBD2|TRBV4-3|-|TRBJ2-3
CASSPGLAGLSTDTQYF
TGCGCCAGCAGCCCGGGACTAGCGGGGCTTAGCACAGATACGCAGTATTTT
>-|TRBV28|-|TRBJ2-5
CASRSRAFRGAAVTQYF
TGTGCCAGCAGGTCCCGGGCTTTTCGGGGGGCCGCCGTGACCCAGTACTTC
>TRBD2|TRBV7-2|-|TRBJ2-1
CASSTSSGLAALEQFF
TGTGCCAGCAGTACGTCCTCGGGACTAGCGGCCCTGGAGCAGTTCTTC
>-|TRBV19|-|TRBJ2-6
CASNLRRESGANVLTF
TGTGCCAGTAACCTGCGCAGGGAATCTGGGGCCAACGTCCTGACTTTC
>TRBD2|TRBV5-1|-|TRBJ2-3
CASSLEAREGPTDTQYF
TGCGCCAGCAGCTTGGAAGCGCGGGAGGGGCCCACAGATACGCAGTATTTT
>-|TRBV29-1|-|TRBJ1-6
CSVAGSNSPLHF
TGCAGCGTTGCCGGGTCGAATTCACCCCTCCACTTT
>TRBD2|TRBV14|once|TRBJ2-1
CASSQAGLAFNEQFF
TGTGCCAGCAGCCAAGCGGGACTAGCCTTCAATGAGCAGTTCTTC
>TRBD2|TRBV6-1|-|TRBJ2-7
CASSLTSGADYEQYF
TGTGCCAGCAGTCTGACTAGCGGGGCTGACTACGAGCAGTACTTC
>TRBD2|TRBV11-2|-|TRBJ2-1
CASSSGASSGDNEQFF
TGTGCCAGCAGCTCAGGGGCTTCTAGCGGGGACAATGAGCAGTTCTTC
>-|TRBV7-3|few|TRBJ2-1
CASSLRYPHRGGYNEQFF
TGTGCCAGCAGCTTAAGGTACCCCCATCGAGGAGGATACAATGAGCAGTTCTTC
>TRBD2|TRBV5-1|once|TRBJ2-5
CASSKPGLAGGETQYF
TGCGCCAGCAGCAAACCGGGACTAGCGGGGGGCGAGACCCAGTACTTC
>TRBD1|TRBV5-8|-|TRBJ2-7
CASSPGQGGFYEQYF
TGTGCCAGCAGCCCGGGACAGGGAGGATTCTACGAGCAGTACTTC